One sample yielded the 8 T cell receptor beta chains listed below, sequenced in a study of shared clonotypes between healthy human individuals. Libraries were prepared by immunoSEQ multiplex PCR; TCRdb keeps only in-frame clonotypes and omits some of them. The sample lists about 660,000 clones, approximately 79% occurring once. The sample was memory CD4+ T cells sorted from blood. Subset denoted: CD45RA-negative fraction. These receptors originate from a woman aged 25 to 39 in good health.

CDR3 in DNA: TGTGCCAGCAGCTCCGGGGACTATGGGGATTATACGCAGTATTTT. Residues: CASSSGDYGDYTQYF. V and J are TRBV7-2 and TRBJ2-3; 7 nucleotides agree with TRBD2. Per germline, CDR1 SGHTA and CDR2 FQGNSA. Losses at the gene ends were 4 bases for V and 7 bases for J; bases not matched to a gene: 11. The length of the CDR3 is 15 residues.

The genes are TRBV19 and TRBJ1-1, with a weak D call TRBD1 (5 bases). V dropped 7 bases and J dropped 5 bases, with 20 bases sitting between them. The CDR3 spans 15 residues. In germline, CDR1 is LNHDA, CDR2 SQIVND (reference sequence). CDR3 nucleotide sequence: TGTGCCAGTAATCGGATTGGGACGACTAGGACTGAAGCTTTCTTT. Its translation is CASNRIGTTRTEAFF.

As regards this clone: Other DNA variants within this sample encode the same CDR3. The chain is built from TRBV5-1 and TRBJ2-7; 9 nucleotides line up with TRBD2. CDR1 and CDR2 from the germline V gene are SGHRS and YFSETQ. The CDR3 is 15 residues long. Trimming took 0 bases from V and 0 from J; bases not matched to a gene: 1. CDR3 sequence reads: CASSLAAGGSYEQYF. The CDR3 nucleotides read TGCGCCAGCAGCTTGGCAGCGGGAGGCTCCTACGAGCAGTACTTC.

The V and J genes are TRBV11-3 and TRBJ2-1; tentatively, D is TRBD1 (6 bases). V lost 5 bases and J lost 7, with 15 bases in between. The CDR3 has 14 residues. From germline, CDR1 is SGHNT and CDR2 YENEEA. The CDR3, as DNA: TGTGCCAGCAGCCCTTCCGGGACATGGAATGAGCAGTTCTTC. It yields the protein CASSPSGTWNEQFF.

The chain couples TRBV29-1 to TRBJ2-5; no clear D gene. CDR3 length: 11 amino acids. V was pared by 6 bases and J by 7 bases, with 12 bases between. The germline V gene encodes CDR1 SQVTM and CDR2 ANQGSEA. The CDR3 DNA reads TGCAGCGTCGAACTGTTCGGGACCCAGTACTTC. Residues: CSVELFGTQYF.

J is TRBJ2-3 and V is TRBV21-1; the table's D call, TRBD2, was not checked against the DNA. TRBV21-1 is a documented pseudogene. The CDR3 runs to 16 residues. As DNA, the CDR3 is TGTGCCAGCAGCAACGAGAACCCCGGGGTCGCAGATACGCAGTATTTT. It specifies CASSNENPGVADTQYF.

The genes are TRBV27 and TRBJ2-7; TRBD1 aligns across 7 bases. From germline, CDR1 is MNHEY and CDR2 SMNVEV (reference sequence). The CDR3 sequence is 15 residues long. V lost 0 bases, J lost 0 bases, and 2 bases stayed unmatched. The CDR3 bases are TGTGCCAGCAGTTTATCCGGGACAGTCTCCTACGAGCAGTACTTC. Translating gives CASSLSGTVSYEQYF.

In DNA form, the CDR3 reads TGTGCCAGCAGTGAAGCGGCGGGGAGCGGAAACACCATATATTTT. It encodes CASSEAAGSGNTIYF. V gene TRBV6-1 combines with J gene TRBJ1-3; D uncertain. Germline CDR1 MNHNS, CDR2 SASEGT. V lost 0 bases, J lost 4 bases, and 10 bases lay in between. The CDR3 has 15 amino acids.